A selection of T cell receptor beta chains follows, all from one sample in a study of blood T cells in healthy people across ages. TCRdb re-called the 5' RACE reads with MiXCR, one entry per CDR3 protein. The sample has about 280,000 distinct CDR3 sequences, 27% seen once. The specimen was blood. All receptors derive from a woman aged 70 to 79 in good health. Each CDR3 is given with its conserved first and last residue. D genes are given only for firm matches. Clone size, where shown, is once, few, many, or a class for clones that have expanded.

j_call	clone_size	d_call	v_call	cdr3_nt	cdr3_aa
TRBJ2-3	few	NA	TRBV11-2	TGTGCCAGCAGCTTACAAAGCGGACTAACATCCACAGATACGCAGTATTTT	CASSLQSGLTSTDTQYF
TRBJ1-4	few	TRBD1	TRBV4-3	TGCGCCAGCAGCCAAGAAGGCGGGACAGGGAATGAAAAACTGTTTTTT	CASSQEGGTGNEKLFF
TRBJ1-2	NA	NA	TRBV10-2	TGCGCCAGCAGTTGGGGGGACTATGGCTACACCTTC	CASSWGDYGYTF
TRBJ2-5	once	NA	TRBV9	TGTGCCAGCAGCCCGTGGGAAAGCCAAGAGACCCAGTACTTC	CASSPWESQETQYF
TRBJ2-5	many	TRBD2	TRBV27	TGTGCCAGCAGTTTATCGCTGGGGGAGGGCCGTCTGGAGACCCAGTACTTC	CASSLSLGEGRLETQYF
TRBJ2-3	NA	TRBD2	TRBV6-1	TGTGCCAGCAGTCCCGGACTAGTGCTTAGGTCAGATACGCAGTATTTT	CASSPGLVLRSDTQYF
TRBJ2-1	NA	NA	TRBV2	TGTGCCAGCGCCAGAGGCTACAATGAGCAGTTCTTC	CASARGYNEQFF
TRBJ1-2	NA	TRBD1	TRBV6-1	TGTGCCAGCAGTAAGCGCGGACAGGGGCGAGCTAACTATGGCTACACCTTC	CASSKRGQGRANYGYTF
TRBJ2-1	few	NA	TRBV20-1	TGCAGTGCTAGAGATAGGCGAGGTCACAATGAGCAGTTCTTC	CSARDRRGHNEQFF
TRBJ1-1	few	TRBD1	TRBV4-1	TGCGCCAGCAGCCAAGGGGATCAGGGGGCTGAAGCTTTCTTT	CASSQGDQGAEAFF
TRBJ1-1	few	NA	TRBV2	TGTGCCTTCCGGGGCATTGGGAACACTGAAGCTTTCTTT	CAFRGIGNTEAFF
TRBJ1-5	few	NA	TRBV28	TGTGCCAGCAGTTTGTGGTTGGGGAATCAGCCCCAGCATTTT	CASSLWLGNQPQHF
TRBJ1-4	many	NA	TRBV18	TGTGCCAGCTCACCACGAATCGATCTGGATGAAAAACTGTTTTTT	CASSPRIDLDEKLFF
TRBJ2-1	NA	TRBD2	TRBV10-3	TGTGCCACGGATAGCGGGAACTACAATGAGCAGTTCTTC	CATDSGNYNEQFF
TRBJ2-7	few	TRBD1	TRBV6-6	TGTGCCAGCAGATGGGACAGCCAAACCTACGAGCAGTACTTC	CASRWDSQTYEQYF
TRBJ2-5	NA	NA	TRBV5-6	TGTGCCAGCAGCTTGGCGTCGGCAGGGAAGACCCAGTACTTC	CASSLASAGKTQYF
TRBJ1-5	NA	TRBD1	TRBV28	TGTGCCACCGCCTCGGGACAGAACAACAATCAGCCCCAGCATTTT	CATASGQNNNQPQHF
TRBJ2-1	few	NA	TRBV29-1	TGCAGCGAGGGACCCCATGTTGGGGAGCAGTTCTTC	CSEGPHVGEQFF
TRBJ2-7	NA	NA	TRBV28	TGTGCCAGCGGGTTAAGGGCCCCAAGCTCCTACGAGCAGTACTTC	CASGLRAPSSYEQYF
TRBJ2-5	NA	NA	TRBV7-3	TGTGCCAGCAGTGTCCTAGGGGAAGAGACCCAGTACTTC	CASSVLGEETQYF
TRBJ2-2	once	NA	TRBV20-1	TGCAGTGCTAGAGATCGGAGGCAGACTAACACCGGGGAGCTGTTTTTT	CSARDRRQTNTGELFF
TRBJ1-2	few	TRBD1	TRBV3-1	TGTGCCAGCAGCCATCGATCTGGTGTCCTGGGACAGGGCAGCTATGGCTACACCTTC	CASSHRSGVLGQGSYGYTF
TRBJ2-3	NA	TRBD2	TRBV28	TGTGCCAGCAGCTCCCCTTGGGGAGGGCAGGAGGTTACGCAGTATTTT	CASSSPWGGQEVTQYF
TRBJ1-1	few	NA	TRBV6-1	TGTGCCAGCAGTCCCTGGGGGGCTGAAGCTTTCTTT	CASSPWGAEAFF
TRBJ2-5	many	NA	TRBV11-2	TGTGCCAGCAGCCACGGACTGGATGGGGAGCCCCAGTACTTC	CASSHGLDGEPQYF
TRBJ2-5	few	NA	TRBV2	TGTGCCAGCAGCGGACAGTTCCAAGAGACCCAGTACTTC	CASSGQFQETQYF
TRBJ2-1	many	TRBD1	TRBV6-5	TGTGCCAGCTACAAGGCAGGGGGCAATGAGCAGTTCTTC	CASYKAGGNEQFF
TRBJ2-5	few	TRBD2	TRBV5-1	TGCGCCAGCAGCTCCGGGACTAGCCTACCTCAAGAGACCCAGTACTTC	CASSSGTSLPQETQYF
TRBJ2-7	NA	NA	TRBV4-2	TGTGCCAGCAGCCGGGTCGAGACCTACGAGCAGTACTTC	CASSRVETYEQYF
TRBJ2-1	few	TRBD2	TRBV3-1	TGTGCCAGCAGCCAGGGCGGAGGGAGGGGCTCAGGTGAGCAGTTCTTC	CASSQGGGRGSGEQFF
TRBJ2-1	NA	NA	TRBV2	TGTGCCAGCAGTGAATCGGGACAATCAGTTGAGCAGTTCTTC	CASSESGQSVEQFF
TRBJ1-5	NA	TRBD1	TRBV12-5	TGTGCTAGTGGTTTGGGTGAGGGGGCTCCCAATCAGCCCCAGCATTTT	CASGLGEGAPNQPQHF
TRBJ2-5	few	NA	TRBV20-1	TGCAGTGCTATTAGCGTCTCGTACCAAGAGACCCAGTACTTC	CSAISVSYQETQYF
TRBJ1-1	NA	NA	TRBV28	TGTGCCAGCAGGACTCCAGGGAACACTGAAGCTTTCTTT	CASRTPGNTEAFF
TRBJ2-5	few	TRBD2	TRBV7-2	TGTGCCAGCATCTTCCGTCGAAAGGGAGGGTCGGAGACCCAGTACTTC	CASIFRRKGGSETQYF
TRBJ2-5	NA	TRBD2	TRBV28	TGTGCCAGCTTAGCGGGAGAGTTCCAAGAGACCCAGTACTTC	CASLAGEFQETQYF
TRBJ2-5	NA	TRBD2	TRBV20-1	TGCAGTGCTAGAGATATCAGGCGGGGGGAGACCCAGTACTTC	CSARDIRRGETQYF
TRBJ2-7	NA	TRBD2	TRBV6-2/TRBV6-3	TGTGCCAGCAGTTACCGACTAGCGGGGGAAGTATACGAGCAGTACTTC	CASSYRLAGEVYEQYF
TRBJ2-1	NA	TRBD1	TRBV7-2	TGTGCCAGCAGCTTAGGGACAGGGGACCCCAGAAGGAATGAGCAGTTCTTC	CASSLGTGDPRRNEQFF
TRBJ1-4	NA	NA	TRBV7-9	TGTGCCAGCAGCTTAAATAAGGGGCTCGGAACTAATGAAAAACTGTTTTTT	CASSLNKGLGTNEKLFF
TRBJ1-4	few	NA	TRBV7-9	TGTGCCAGCAGCTTAGTTAGTGGATCAACTAATGAAAAACTGTTTTTT	CASSLVSGSTNEKLFF
TRBJ2-2	few	NA	TRBV12-3/TRBV12-4	TGTGCCAGCAGTCCCCGGGGACGCCGCACCGGGGAGCTGTTTTTT	CASSPRGRRTGELFF
TRBJ2-5	NA	NA	TRBV7-3	TGTGCCAGCAGCTTGTCCGGGACCCAAGAGACCCAGTACTTC	CASSLSGTQETQYF
TRBJ2-1	few	TRBD2	TRBV7-3	TGTGCCAGCAGCTTTGGACTAGCCGGGAATGAGCAGTTCTTC	CASSFGLAGNEQFF
TRBJ2-1	NA	NA	TRBV7-3	TGTGCCAGCAGCTTAAACAGGTACAATGAGCAGTTCTTC	CASSLNRYNEQFF
TRBJ2-1	NA	TRBD1	TRBV20-1	TGCAGTGTAAGGGACAGGCCTGTCGATGAGCAGTTCTTC	CSVRDRPVDEQFF
TRBJ2-7	NA	TRBD1	TRBV5-8	TGTGCCAGCAGCACGAGGGGGCAGTCCGGCGAGCAGTACTTC	CASSTRGQSGEQYF
TRBJ1-3	NA	NA	TRBV7-2	TGTGCCAGCACACGACAGGTCAGCTCTGGAAACACCATATATTTT	CASTRQVSSGNTIYF
TRBJ2-1	NA	TRBD2	TRBV6-5	TGTGCCAGCGGGTCAGTAGCGGGACTCTCCTACAATGAGCAGTTCTTC	CASGSVAGLSYNEQFF
TRBJ1-1	NA	NA	TRBV29-1	TGCAGCGTTCAGGTGTTGAGTTTCACTGAAGCTTTCTTT	CSVQVLSFTEAFF
TRBJ2-1	NA	TRBD2	TRBV19	TGTGCCACGGGAGGGCCGCTCAATGAGCAGTTCTTC	CATGGPLNEQFF
TRBJ2-5	NA	NA	TRBV20-1	TGCAGTGCTACGACAGCCCAAGAGACCCAGTACTTC	CSATTAQETQYF
TRBJ2-5	NA	TRBD2	TRBV24-1	TGTGCCACCAGTGTAGCGGGGGAGGAGACCCAGTACTTC	CATSVAGEETQYF
TRBJ1-2	few	NA	TRBV20-1	TGCAGTGCTCTAGAAGGGAACCTCTATGGCTACACCTTC	CSALEGNLYGYTF
TRBJ2-5	NA	NA	TRBV27	TGTGCCAGCAGGACAGGTCTAGCTCCCTTTCGGGAGCAGTACTTC	CASRTGLAPFREQYF
TRBJ2-6	many	NA	TRBV3-1	TGTGCCAGCAGCCGTGCCGGGACACGGAGCTCTGGGGCCAACGTCCTGACTTTC	CASSRAGTRSSGANVLTF
TRBJ1-5	NA	NA	TRBV6-5	TGTGCCAGCAGTTATGGGGGGTACAATCAGCCCCAGCATTTT	CASSYGGYNQPQHF
TRBJ2-7	NA	NA	TRBV6-2/TRBV6-3	TGTGCCAGCAGTCGGACGGGGAAACGGGCCTACGAGCAGTACTTC	CASSRTGKRAYEQYF
TRBJ2-3	few	NA	TRBV6-1	TGTGCCAGCAGTGAAAGGGCGGGGCGACAGATGCAGTATTTT	CASSERAGRQMQYF
TRBJ2-6	NA	NA	TRBV20-1	TGCAGTGCCGGGGACCGTCGCTCTGGGGCCAACGTCCTGACTTTC	CSAGDRRSGANVLTF